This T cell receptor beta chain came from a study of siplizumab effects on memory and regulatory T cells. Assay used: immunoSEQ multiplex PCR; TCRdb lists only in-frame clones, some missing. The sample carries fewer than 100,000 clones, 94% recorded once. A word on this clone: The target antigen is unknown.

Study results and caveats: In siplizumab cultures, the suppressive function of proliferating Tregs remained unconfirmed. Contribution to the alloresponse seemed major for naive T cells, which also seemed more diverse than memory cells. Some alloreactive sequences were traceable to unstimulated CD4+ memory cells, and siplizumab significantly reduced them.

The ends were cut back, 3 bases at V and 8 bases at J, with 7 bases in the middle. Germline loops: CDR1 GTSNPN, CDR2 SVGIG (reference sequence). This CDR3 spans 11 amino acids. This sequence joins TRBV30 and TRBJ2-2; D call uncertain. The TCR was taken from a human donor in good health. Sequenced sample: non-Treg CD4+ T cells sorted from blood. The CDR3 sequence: CAWSGLGELFF. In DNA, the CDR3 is TGTGCCTGGAGCGGTCTAGGGGAGCTGTTTTTT.